This TCR beta chain is drawn from a study of blood T cell repertoires in COVID-19. As for the study in general: From the United States, Italy and Spain came samples of acute and convalescent COVID-19. T cells, B-cell-depleted T cells, or PBMCs supplied cDNA or gDNA.

Study processing details: Quantification of nucleated cells was approximated via reference gene primer amplification. This table comes from immunoSEQ multiplex PCR, and its TCRdb copy is limited to in-frame clones, with some not included. That table supplies the V and J calls and clone size; D and trimming were determined from the DNA. The sample has around 200,000 clones, over 70% seen once. V dropped 8 bases and J dropped 4 bases, with 14 bases sitting between them. The CDR3 runs 13 residues. The germline gives CDR1 SNHLY, CDR2 FYNNEI. This TCR came from a woman between 70 and 85 years old with acute or convalescent COVID-19. The sample comprised peripheral blood. This chain uses TRBV2 with TRBJ1-2; possible D gene TRBD1, 5 bases. CDR3: CASQGHPTYGYTF. The CDR3 DNA is TGTGCCAGCCAAGGACACCCCACCTATGGCTACACCTTC.